Shown below are 14 T cell receptor beta chains from a single sample sequenced in a study of control samples from healthy donors and cancer patients (dated by TCRdb to 2018 to 2020). Libraries were built with the immunoSEQ multiplex PCR assay. As stored in TCRdb, this immuneACCESS dataset retains in-frame rearrangements with V and J assigned. A fraction of the clones does not appear; measured against another copy, unresolved V genes explain less than half of the discrepancy, and the remainder lacks a known reason. This sample gives around 100,000 clones in total; around 88% of them show up just once. 13% to 15% of the sample is taken by the ten largest. Sequences were obtained from blood. Receptors were obtained from a man younger than 40 in good health.

The chain employs TRBV5-6 and TRBJ2-7; 10 bases agree with TRBD2. The V gene end was trimmed by 6 bases and the J gene end by 4 bases; junction bases not matched to a gene: 7. Per the germline V gene, CDR1 is SGHDT and CDR2 is YYEEEE. This CDR3 has 14 amino acids. CDR3 sequence (DNA): TGTGCCAGCACCATAGCGGGAGGACAATACGAGCAGTACTTC. Its protein product is CASTIAGGQYEQYF.

The J gene is TRBJ1-2, the V gene TRBV19, with 11 bases lining up with TRBD1. V gave up 6 bases and J gave up 10 bases; unmatched junction bases: 7. CDR3 size: 13 residues. Germline assignment: CDR1 LNHDA and CDR2 SQIVND (reference sequence). For the CDR3, the DNA is TGTGCCAGTAGGGGCAGCGGACAGGGGGCCTACACCTTC. It yields the protein CASRGSGQGAYTF.

DNA of the CDR3: TGTGCCAGCAGGCCCACCGGGTCTGCCTACGAGCAGTACTTC. It codes for CASRPTGSAYEQYF. This rearrangement joins TRBV7-9 to TRBJ2-7; D is undetermined. V was shortened by 6 bases and J by 2 bases, with 14 bases between the two germline ends. Germline CDR1 reads SEHNR; CDR2 reads FQNEAQ (reference sequence). CDR3 length: 14 residues.

The gene calls are TRBV4-2 and TRBJ1-6; TRBD1 aligns across 7 bases. The V gene's germline CDR1 is LGHNA and CDR2 YNFKEQ. The V gene end was trimmed by 0 bases and the J gene end by 10 bases; junction bases not matched to a gene: 6. The CDR3 runs to 15 residues. The CDR3 DNA sequence: TGTGCCAGCAGCCAAGAGGGGACAGTAGGATCACCCCTCCACTTT. This sequence encodes CASSQEGTVGSPLHF.

The gene calls are TRBV2 and TRBJ2-2, with 7 bases fitting TRBD2. The CDR3 consists of 15 residues. V lost 8 bases, J lost 3 bases, and 9 bases stayed unmatched. Germline V lookup: CDR1 SNHLY, CDR2 FYNNEI. The CDR3 reads CASRGGSVDTGELFF. CDR3 sequence (DNA): TGTGCCAGCCGAGGCGGGAGCGTGGACACCGGGGAGCTGTTTTTT.

CDR3 region: CASSVWTGRNYGYTF. CDR3 nucleotide sequence: TGTGCCAGCAGCGTATGGACAGGGCGCAACTATGGCTACACCTTC. The chain couples TRBV11-2 to TRBJ1-2, with 8 bases that match TRBD1. The CDR3 spans 15 residues. Germline V gene data show CDR1 as SGHAT and CDR2 as FQNNGV. V lost 5 bases, J lost 2 bases, and 7 bases stayed unmatched.

The chain is built from TRBV3-1 (or the pseudogene TRBV3-2) and TRBJ2-2, with 7 bases lining up with TRBD2. V gave up 8 bases and J gave up 7 bases; unmatched junction bases: 7. The CDR3 consists of 13 residues. Germline CDR1 reads LGHDT; CDR2 reads YNNKEL (reference sequence). CDR3 protein: CASRLGEGGELFF. The CDR3 bases are TGTGCCAGCCGCTTAGGGGAGGGCGGGGAGCTGTTTTTT.

The J gene is TRBJ2-1, the V gene TRBV5-6; 11 nucleotides align to TRBD1. V was clipped by 4 bases and J by 7 bases; unmatched bases: 13. CDR3 size: 17 residues. Per germline, CDR1 SGHDT and CDR2 YYEEEE. The CDR3 DNA is TGTGCCAGCAGCCCGCTCCTTCAGGACAGGGGGCGGAATGAGCAGTTCTTC. Encoded protein: CASSPLLQDRGRNEQFF.

For the CDR3, the DNA is TGTGCCAGCAGCGCGTGGACAGAGTTACGCAACTATGGCTACACCTTC. Its protein is CASSAWTELRNYGYTF. The V gene is TRBV7-9, the J gene TRBJ1-2; possibly TRBD1 for D (6 bases). The CDR3 runs to 16 residues. V lost 5 bases and J lost 2, with 18 bases in between. The germline gives CDR1 SEHNR, CDR2 FQNEAQ (reference sequence).

This chain joins TRBV12-3 or TRBV12-4 and TRBJ2-1; possible D gene TRBD1, 6 bases. Trimming removed 5 bases at V and 8 bases at J, with 10 bases between. CDR3 length equals 12 residues. CDR3 amino acids: CASSPGQHEQFF. The CDR3 region has the DNA TGTGCCAGCAGTCCCGGACAGCATGAGCAGTTCTTC.

The V and J genes are TRBV19 and TRBJ1-5; possible D gene TRBD1, 6 bases. The V gene lost 3 bases and the J gene lost 1 base, with 10 bases spanning the gap. In germline, CDR1 is LNHDA, CDR2 SQIVND (reference sequence). The CDR3 is 15 amino acids. CDR3: CASSMEQGSNQPQHF. CDR3 coding DNA: TGTGCCAGTAGTATGGAACAGGGAAGCAATCAGCCCCAGCATTTT.

In DNA form, the CDR3 reads TGTGCCAGCAGCCGAGAGGTCCCAGGGGGAAGCTCCTACGAGCAGTACTTC. This codes for CASSREVPGGSSYEQYF. The chain links TRBV3-1 (or the pseudogene TRBV3-2) to TRBJ2-7, with 7 bases that match TRBD1. CDR1 and CDR2 (germline): LGHDT, YNNKEL (reference sequence). With 4 bases clipped from V and 0 bases from J, the junction kept 12 bases outside the gene matches. This CDR3 comprises 17 residues.

The chain has TRBV19 and TRBJ2-3; D is possibly TRBD2 (5 bases). The CDR3 has 14 amino acids. V was clipped by 6 bases and J by 0 bases, with 10 bases between them. Per germline, CDR1 LNHDA and CDR2 SQIVND (reference sequence). The CDR3 loop reads CASRSGRSTDTQYF. The CDR3 region has the DNA TGTGCCAGTAGATCGGGAAGGAGCACAGATACGCAGTATTTT.

This chain joins TRBV11-2 and TRBJ2-3; D may be TRBD2 (6 bases). V lost 3 bases, J lost 6 bases, and 13 bases lay in between. This CDR3 is 14 amino acids long. Germline lookup yields CDR1 SGHAT and CDR2 FQNNGV. As DNA, the CDR3 is TGTGCCAGCAGCTTTCGGGGAGGCTTCGATACGCAGTATTTT. This codes for CASSFRGGFDTQYF.